The source of this T cell receptor beta chain is a study of cytomegalovirus exposure and HLA in healthy donors. Study-wide results and limits: In vitro testing confirmed three CMV-associated chains as specific for CMV antigens.

The PCR was carried out with 60 Vbeta primers and 13 Jbeta primers. Generated by immunoSEQ multiplex PCR, the TCRdb table keeps only in-frame clones and is missing some. Among about 57,000 clones listed, 55% to 85% were seen once. Concerning this clone: The antigen is undetermined.

This TCR was recovered from a woman aged 50 to 65 in good health and CMV-seronegative. The sequencing input was PBMCs.

CDR3 DNA: TGCGCCAGCAGCTTGGTCCTTAGCGGGTCCGCAGATACGCAGTATTTT. Protein product: CASSLVLSGSADTQYF. This chain uses TRBV5-1 with TRBJ2-3; 7 bases map to TRBD2. The CDR3 is 16 amino acids. J was trimmed by 4 bases and V by 0 bases; bases with no gene match: 8. From germline, CDR1 is SGHRS and CDR2 YFSETQ.